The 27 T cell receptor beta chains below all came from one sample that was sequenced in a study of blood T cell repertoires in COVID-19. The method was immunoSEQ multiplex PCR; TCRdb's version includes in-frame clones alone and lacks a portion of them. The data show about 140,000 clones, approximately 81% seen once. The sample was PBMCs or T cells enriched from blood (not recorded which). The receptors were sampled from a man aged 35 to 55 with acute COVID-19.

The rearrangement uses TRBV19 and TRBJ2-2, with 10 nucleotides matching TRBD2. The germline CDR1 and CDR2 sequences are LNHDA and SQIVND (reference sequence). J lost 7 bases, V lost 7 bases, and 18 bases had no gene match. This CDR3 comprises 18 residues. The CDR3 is CASNHAAGGPGVRGELFF. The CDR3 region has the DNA TGTGCCAGTAACCATGCAGCGGGAGGGCCGGGTGTACGCGGGGAGCTGTTTTTT.

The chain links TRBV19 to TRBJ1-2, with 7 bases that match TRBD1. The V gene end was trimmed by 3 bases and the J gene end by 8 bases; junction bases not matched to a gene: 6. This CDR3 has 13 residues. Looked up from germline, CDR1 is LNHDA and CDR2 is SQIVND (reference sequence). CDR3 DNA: TGTGCCAGTAGTATCGGGCAGGGGGACGGCTACACCTTC. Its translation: CASSIGQGDGYTF.

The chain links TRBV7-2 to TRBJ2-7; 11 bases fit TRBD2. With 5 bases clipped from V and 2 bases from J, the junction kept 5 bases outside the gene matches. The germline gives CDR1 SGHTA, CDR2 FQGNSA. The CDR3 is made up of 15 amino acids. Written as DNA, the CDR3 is TGTGCCAGCAGCGAGGGACTAGCGGCAACCTACGAGCAGTACTTC. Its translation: CASSEGLAATYEQYF.

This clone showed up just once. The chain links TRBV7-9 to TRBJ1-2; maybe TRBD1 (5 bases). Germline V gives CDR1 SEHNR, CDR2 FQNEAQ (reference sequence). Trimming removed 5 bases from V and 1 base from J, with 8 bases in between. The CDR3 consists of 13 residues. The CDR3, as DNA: TGTGCCAGCAGCCGAGACAGTAACTATGGCTACACCTTC. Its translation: CASSRDSNYGYTF.

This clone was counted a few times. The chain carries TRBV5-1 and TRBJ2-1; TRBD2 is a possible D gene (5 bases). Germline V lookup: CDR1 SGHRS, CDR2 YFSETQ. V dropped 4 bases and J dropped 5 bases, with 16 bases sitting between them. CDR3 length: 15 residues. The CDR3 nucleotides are TGCGCCAGCAGCCCCGAGGGCGGGCGCAACAATGAGCAGTTCTTC. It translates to CASSPEGGRNNEQFF.

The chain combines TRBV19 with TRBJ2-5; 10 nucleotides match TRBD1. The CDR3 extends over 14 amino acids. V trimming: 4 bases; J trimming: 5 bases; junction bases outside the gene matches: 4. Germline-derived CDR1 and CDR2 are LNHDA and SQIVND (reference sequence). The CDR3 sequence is CASSKTGGFETQYF. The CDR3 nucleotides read TGTGCCAGTAGTAAGACAGGGGGCTTTGAGACCCAGTACTTC.

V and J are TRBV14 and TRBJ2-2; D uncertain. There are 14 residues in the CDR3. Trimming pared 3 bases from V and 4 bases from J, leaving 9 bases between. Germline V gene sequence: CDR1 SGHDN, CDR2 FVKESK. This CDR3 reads CASSQARLTGELFF. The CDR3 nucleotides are TGTGCCAGCAGCCAGGCCCGCCTCACCGGGGAGCTGTTTTTT.

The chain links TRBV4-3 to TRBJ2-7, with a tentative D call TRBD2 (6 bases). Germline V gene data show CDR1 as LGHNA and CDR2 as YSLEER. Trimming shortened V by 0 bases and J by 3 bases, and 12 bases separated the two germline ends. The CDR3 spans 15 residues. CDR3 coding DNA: TGCGCCAGCAGCCAAGATAGGGACTTCAACTACGAGCAGTACTTC. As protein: CASSQDRDFNYEQYF.

CDR3 DNA: TGTGCCAGCGCTCAACTGGACAGGGGTACAGATACGCAGTATTTT. Its translation: CASAQLDRGTDTQYF. The V and J genes are TRBV5-4 and TRBJ2-3; 9 nucleotides agree with TRBD1. CDR1 is SGHNT and CDR2 is YYREEE in the germline V gene (reference sequence). With V trimmed by 7 bases and J by 3 bases, 9 bases remained unmatched. The CDR3 contains 15 residues.

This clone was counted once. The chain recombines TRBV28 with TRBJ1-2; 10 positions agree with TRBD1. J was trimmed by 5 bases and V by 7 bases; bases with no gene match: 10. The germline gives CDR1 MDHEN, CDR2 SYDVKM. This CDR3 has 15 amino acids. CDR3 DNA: TGTGCCAGCACCGACCGGGACAGGGGTAGGTATGGCTACACCTTC. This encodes CASTDRDRGRYGYTF.

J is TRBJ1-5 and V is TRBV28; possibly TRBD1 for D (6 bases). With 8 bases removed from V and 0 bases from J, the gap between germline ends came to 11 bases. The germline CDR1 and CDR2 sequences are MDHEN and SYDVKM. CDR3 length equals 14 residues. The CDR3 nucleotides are TGTGCCAGCGCGGGGGCCGGTAGCAATCAGCCCCAGCATTTT. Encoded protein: CASAGAGSNQPQHF.

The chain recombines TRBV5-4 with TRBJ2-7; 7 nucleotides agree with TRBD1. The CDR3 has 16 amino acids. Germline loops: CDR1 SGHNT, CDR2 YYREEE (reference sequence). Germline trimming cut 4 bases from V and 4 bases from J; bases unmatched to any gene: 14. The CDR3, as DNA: TGTGCCAGCAGCCTCGACCTCGATACAGGGGAGTACGAGCAGTACTTC. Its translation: CASSLDLDTGEYEQYF.

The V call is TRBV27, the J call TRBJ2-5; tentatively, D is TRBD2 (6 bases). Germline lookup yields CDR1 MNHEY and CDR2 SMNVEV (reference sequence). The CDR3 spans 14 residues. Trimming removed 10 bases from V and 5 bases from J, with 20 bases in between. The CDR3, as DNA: TGTGCCACCTCCCGCGGGGACCCCTGGGAGACCCAGTACTTC. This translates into CATSRGDPWETQYF.

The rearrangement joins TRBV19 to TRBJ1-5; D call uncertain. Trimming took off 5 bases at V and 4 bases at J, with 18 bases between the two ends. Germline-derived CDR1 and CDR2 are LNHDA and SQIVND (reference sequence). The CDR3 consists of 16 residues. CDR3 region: CASSPSTTGYNQPQHF. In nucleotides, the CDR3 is TGTGCCAGTAGTCCTTCTACAACCGGGTATAATCAGCCCCAGCATTTT. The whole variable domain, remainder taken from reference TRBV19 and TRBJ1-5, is DGGITQSPKYLFRKEGQNVTLSCEQNLNHDAMYWYRQDPGQGLRLIYYSQIVNDFQKGDIAEGYSVSREKKESFPLTVTSAQKNPTAFYLCASSPSTTGYNQPQHFGDGTRLSIL.

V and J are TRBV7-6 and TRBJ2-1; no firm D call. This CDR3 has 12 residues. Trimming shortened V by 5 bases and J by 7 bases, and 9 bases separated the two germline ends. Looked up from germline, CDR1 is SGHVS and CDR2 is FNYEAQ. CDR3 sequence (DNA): TGTGCCAGCAGCCTGAGGCTGAATGAGCAGTTCTTC. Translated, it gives CASSLRLNEQFF.

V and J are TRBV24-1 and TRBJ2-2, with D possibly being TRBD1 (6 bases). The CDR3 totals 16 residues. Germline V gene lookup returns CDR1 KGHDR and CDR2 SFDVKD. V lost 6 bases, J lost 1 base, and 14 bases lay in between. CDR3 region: CATSRTEDQNTGELFF. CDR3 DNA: TGTGCCACCAGTCGGACAGAGGACCAGAACACCGGGGAGCTGTTTTTT.

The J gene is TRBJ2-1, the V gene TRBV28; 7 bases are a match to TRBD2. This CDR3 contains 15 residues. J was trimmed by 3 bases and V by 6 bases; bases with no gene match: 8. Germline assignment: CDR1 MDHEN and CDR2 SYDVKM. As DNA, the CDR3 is TGTGCCAGCAGACCAAGCGGGACCTACTACAATGAGCAGTTCTTC. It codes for CASRPSGTYYNEQFF.

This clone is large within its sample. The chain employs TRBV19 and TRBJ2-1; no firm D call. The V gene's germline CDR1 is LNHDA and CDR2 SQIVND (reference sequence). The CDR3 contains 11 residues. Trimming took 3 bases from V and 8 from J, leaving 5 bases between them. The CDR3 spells CASSMRYEQFF. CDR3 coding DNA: TGTGCCAGTAGTATGAGGTATGAGCAGTTCTTC.

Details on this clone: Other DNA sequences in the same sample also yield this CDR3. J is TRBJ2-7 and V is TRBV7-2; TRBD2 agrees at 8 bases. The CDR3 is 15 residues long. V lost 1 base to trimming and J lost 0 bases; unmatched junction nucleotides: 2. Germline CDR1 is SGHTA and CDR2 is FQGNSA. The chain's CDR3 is CASSLVSGSSYEQYF. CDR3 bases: TGTGCCAGCAGCTTAGTGAGCGGGAGCTCCTACGAGCAGTACTTC.

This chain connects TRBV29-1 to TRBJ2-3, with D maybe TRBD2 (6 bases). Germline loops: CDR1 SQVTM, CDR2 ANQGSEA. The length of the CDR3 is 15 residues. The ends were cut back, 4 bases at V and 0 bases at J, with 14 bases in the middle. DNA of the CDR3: TGCAGCGTTGTATCGGGAAGCGGGAGCACAGATACGCAGTATTTT. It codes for CSVVSGSGSTDTQYF.

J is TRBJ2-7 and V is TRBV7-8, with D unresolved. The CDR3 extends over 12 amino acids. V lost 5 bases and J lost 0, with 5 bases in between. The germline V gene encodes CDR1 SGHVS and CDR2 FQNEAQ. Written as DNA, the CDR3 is TGTGCCAGCAGCGTGAGCTCCTACGAGCAGTACTTC. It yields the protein CASSVSSYEQYF.

This chain's CDR3 is CASSLGADNEKLFF. Here the CDR3 DNA reads TGTGCCAGCAGCTTAGGTGCGGATAATGAAAAACTGTTTTTT. The chain links TRBV7-8 to TRBJ1-4, with D uncertain. The length of the CDR3 is 14 residues. The V end was cut by 1 base, the J end by 4 bases, with 7 bases between. Germline loops: CDR1 SGHVS, CDR2 FQNEAQ.

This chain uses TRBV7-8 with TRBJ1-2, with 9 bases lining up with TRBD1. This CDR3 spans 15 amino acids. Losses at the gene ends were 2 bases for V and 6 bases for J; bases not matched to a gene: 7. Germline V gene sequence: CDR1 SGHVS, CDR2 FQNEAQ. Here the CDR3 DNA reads TGTGCCAGCAGCTTAACTACAGGGGGCAGGGATGGCTACACCTTC. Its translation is CASSLTTGGRDGYTF.

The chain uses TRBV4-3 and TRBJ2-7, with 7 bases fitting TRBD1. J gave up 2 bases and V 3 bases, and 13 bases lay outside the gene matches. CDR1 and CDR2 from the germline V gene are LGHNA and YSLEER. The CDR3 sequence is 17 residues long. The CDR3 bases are TGCGCCAGCAGCCAGGTGGGGTCCAGGGGGAGTCCCTACGAGCAGTACTTC. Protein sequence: CASSQVGSRGSPYEQYF.

The CDR3 nucleotides are TGCGCCAGCAGCCAAGGGCCGACTAGCGGGAGCTCCTACAATGAGCAGTTCTTC. It specifies CASSQGPTSGSSYNEQFF. The chain combines TRBV4-3 with TRBJ2-1; TRBD2 agrees at 12 bases. V gave up 1 base and J gave up 0 bases; unmatched junction bases: 4. The CDR3 covers 18 residues. Germline V lookup: CDR1 LGHNA, CDR2 YSLEER.

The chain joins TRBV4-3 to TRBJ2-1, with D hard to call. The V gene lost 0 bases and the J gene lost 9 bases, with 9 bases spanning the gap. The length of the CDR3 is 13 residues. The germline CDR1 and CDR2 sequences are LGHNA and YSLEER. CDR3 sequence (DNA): TGCGCCAGCAGCCAAGATCTAAGGAGTGAGCAGTTCTTC. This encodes CASSQDLRSEQFF.

The CDR3 DNA is TGTGCCAGCAGCAGAGGGGCTAGCGGGAGTTTCTACAATGAGCAGTTCTTC. Its translation: CASSRGASGSFYNEQFF. The chain carries TRBV11-3 and TRBJ2-1; TRBD2 aligns across 10 bases. Germline CDR1 reads SGHNT; CDR2 reads YENEEA. This CDR3 spans 17 amino acids. V lost 5 bases and J lost 3; bases outside the gene matches: 10.